This is a list of T cell receptor beta chains from one sample in a study of response to subunit inactivated influenza vaccine. TCRdb called the RT-PCR reads again in MiXCR, with one record for every CDR3 protein. The table shows about 650,000 distinct CDR3 sequences, with 14% occurring only once. Sequences were derived from PBMCs from blood, sampled approximately 15 days before vaccination. The receptor set was obtained from a middle-aged man who received an inactivated influenza vaccine. Each CDR3 is given with its conserved first and last residue. The D gene is left open where the match is weak. A row's size may be missing; if present it is once, few, many or a size class.

J gene,V gene,clone size,D gene,CDR3 protein,CDR3 DNA
TRBJ2-7,TRBV7-6,few,TRBD2,CASSQEASGSPYEQYF,TGTGCCAGCAGCCAAGAGGCTAGCGGATCCCCCTACGAGCAGTACTTC
TRBJ1-1,TRBV12-3/TRBV12-4,many,-,CASSLAGNTEAFF,TGTGCCAGCAGTTTAGCTGGGAACACTGAAGCTTTCTTT
TRBJ2-1,TRBV3-1,-,-,CASSQGIGEQFF,TGTGCCAGCAGCCAAGGGATAGGTGAGCAGTTCTTC
TRBJ2-1,TRBV2,many,-,CASSPDSLPLQGQFF,TGTGCCAGCAGTCCGGACAGCTTACCCCTCCAAGGGCAGTTCTTC
TRBJ2-3,TRBV4-3,few,-,CASSRQFGVGTDTQYF,TGCGCCAGCAGCCGCCAGTTCGGGGTTGGGACAGATACGCAGTATTTT
TRBJ2-2,TRBV4-3,many,-,CASSPDYYTGELFF,TGCGCCAGCAGCCCCGACTACTACACCGGGGAGCTGTTTTTT
TRBJ2-1,TRBV10-3,-,TRBD2,CAISETGLAGDNEQFF,TGTGCCATCAGTGAGACGGGACTAGCGGGGGACAATGAGCAGTTCTTC
TRBJ2-3,TRBV5-1,-,TRBD2,CASRAGTSGTDTQYF,TGCGCCAGCAGGGCCGGGACTAGCGGTACAGATACGCAGTATTTT
TRBJ1-5,TRBV28,-,TRBD1,CASSFITGVNQPQHF,TGTGCCAGCAGTTTCATTACAGGGGTCAATCAGCCCCAGCATTTT
TRBJ2-5,TRBV6-1,-,-,CASSPVERIMETQYF,TGTGCCAGCAGCCCCGTGGAAAGAATCATGGAGACCCAGTACTTC
TRBJ2-7,TRBV6-2/TRBV6-3,few,-,CASSYSRALYPTYEQYF,TGTGCCAGCAGTTACTCCCGCGCCCTTTACCCCACCTACGAGCAGTACTTC